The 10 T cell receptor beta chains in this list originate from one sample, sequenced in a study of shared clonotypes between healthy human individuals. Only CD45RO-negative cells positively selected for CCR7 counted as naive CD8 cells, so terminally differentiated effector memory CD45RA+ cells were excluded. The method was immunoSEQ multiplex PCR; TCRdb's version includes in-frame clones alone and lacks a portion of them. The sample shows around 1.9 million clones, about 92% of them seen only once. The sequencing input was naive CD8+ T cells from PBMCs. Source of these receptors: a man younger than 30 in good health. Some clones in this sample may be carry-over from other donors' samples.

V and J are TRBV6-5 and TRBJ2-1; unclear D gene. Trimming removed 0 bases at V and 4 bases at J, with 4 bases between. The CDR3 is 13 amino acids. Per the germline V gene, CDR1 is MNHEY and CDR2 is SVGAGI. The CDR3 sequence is CASSYSQYNEQFF. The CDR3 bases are TGTGCCAGCAGTTACTCCCAGTACAATGAGCAGTTCTTC.

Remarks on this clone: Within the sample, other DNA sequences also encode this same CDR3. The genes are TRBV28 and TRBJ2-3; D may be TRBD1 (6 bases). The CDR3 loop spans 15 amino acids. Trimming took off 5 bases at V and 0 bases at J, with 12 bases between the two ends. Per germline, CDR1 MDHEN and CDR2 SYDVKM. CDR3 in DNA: TGTGCCAGCAGTCCTCGGGACACCAGCACAGATACGCAGTATTTT. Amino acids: CASSPRDTSTDTQYF.

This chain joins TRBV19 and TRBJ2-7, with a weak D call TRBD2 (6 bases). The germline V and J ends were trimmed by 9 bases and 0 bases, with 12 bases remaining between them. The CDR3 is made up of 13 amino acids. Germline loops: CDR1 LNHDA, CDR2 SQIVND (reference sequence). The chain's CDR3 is CASPGDFSYEQYF. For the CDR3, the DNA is TGTGCCAGCCCGGGGGATTTCTCCTACGAGCAGTACTTC. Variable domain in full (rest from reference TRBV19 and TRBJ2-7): DGGITQSPKYLFRKEGQNVTLSCEQNLNHDAMYWYRQDPGQGLRLIYYSQIVNDFQKGDIAEGYSVSREKKESFPLTVTSAQKNPTAFYLCASPGDFSYEQYFGPGTRLTVT.

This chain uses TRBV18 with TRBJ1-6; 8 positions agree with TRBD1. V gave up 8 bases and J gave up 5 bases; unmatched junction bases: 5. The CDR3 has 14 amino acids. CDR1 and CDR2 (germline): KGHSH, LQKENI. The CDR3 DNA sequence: TGTGCCAGCCGGCAGACAGGGGATAATTCACCCCTCCACTTT. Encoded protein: CASRQTGDNSPLHF.

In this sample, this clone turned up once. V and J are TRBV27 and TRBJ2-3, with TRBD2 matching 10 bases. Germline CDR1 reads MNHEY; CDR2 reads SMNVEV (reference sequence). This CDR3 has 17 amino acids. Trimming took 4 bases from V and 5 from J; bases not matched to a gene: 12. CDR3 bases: TGTGCCAGCAGTTACCTTATCGGGATAGCGGGAGGAGATACGCAGTATTTT. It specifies CASSYLIGIAGGDTQYF.

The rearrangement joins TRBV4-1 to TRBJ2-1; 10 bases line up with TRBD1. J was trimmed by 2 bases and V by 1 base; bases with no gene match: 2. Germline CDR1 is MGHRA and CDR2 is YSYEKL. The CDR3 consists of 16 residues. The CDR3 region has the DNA TGCGCCAGCAGCCAAGGACAGGGGGCGCCCTACAATGAGCAGTTCTTC. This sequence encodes CASSQGQGAPYNEQFF.

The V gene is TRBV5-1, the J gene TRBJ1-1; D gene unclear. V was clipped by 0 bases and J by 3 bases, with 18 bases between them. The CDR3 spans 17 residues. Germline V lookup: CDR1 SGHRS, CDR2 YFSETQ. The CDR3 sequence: CASSLAPAGSGDTEAFF. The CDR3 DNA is TGCGCCAGCAGCTTGGCTCCGGCAGGCTCGGGAGACACTGAAGCTTTCTTT.

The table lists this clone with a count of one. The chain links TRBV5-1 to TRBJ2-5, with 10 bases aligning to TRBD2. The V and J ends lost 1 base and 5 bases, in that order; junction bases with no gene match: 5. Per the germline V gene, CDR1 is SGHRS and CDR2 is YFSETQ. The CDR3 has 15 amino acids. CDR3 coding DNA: TGCGCCAGCAGCTTGCGGCTAGCGGGAGTCGAGACCCAGTACTTC. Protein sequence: CASSLRLAGVETQYF.

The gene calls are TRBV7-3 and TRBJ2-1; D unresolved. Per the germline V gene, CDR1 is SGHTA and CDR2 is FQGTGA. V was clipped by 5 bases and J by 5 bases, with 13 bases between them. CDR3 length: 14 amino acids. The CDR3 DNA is TGTGCCAGCAGCCCCTCTCAAAGTGACAATGAGCAGTTCTTC. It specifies CASSPSQSDNEQFF.

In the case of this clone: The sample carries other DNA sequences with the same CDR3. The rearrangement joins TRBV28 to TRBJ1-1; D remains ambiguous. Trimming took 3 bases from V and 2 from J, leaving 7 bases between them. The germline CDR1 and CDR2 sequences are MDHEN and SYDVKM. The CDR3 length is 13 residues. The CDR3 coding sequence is TGTGCCAGCAGTTTCGGCAGAAACACTGAAGCTTTCTTT. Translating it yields CASSFGRNTEAFF.